The 3 T cell receptor beta chains below come from one sample, sequenced in a study of cytomegalovirus exposure and HLA in healthy donors. Using immunoSEQ multiplex PCR, the repertoire was profiled, and TCRdb retains in-frame clones only, with some absent. The sample contains about 200,000 clones, approximately 82% of which appear only once. The sequencing input was PBMCs. All receptors derive from a woman aged 30 to 39 in good health and CMV-seropositive.

The V call is TRBV7-9, the J call TRBJ2-2; D remains unclear. Trimming left V 5 bases short and J 2 bases short, with 15 bases between. This CDR3 is 16 amino acids long. Germline V gene data show CDR1 as SEHNR and CDR2 as FQNEAQ (reference sequence). The CDR3 protein is CASSPPVPVNTGELFF. The CDR3 DNA reads as TGTGCCAGCAGCCCACCGGTACCCGTCAACACCGGGGAGCTGTTTTTT. Using reference TRBV7-9 and TRBJ2-2 for the parts outside the CDR3, the full variable domain is DTGVSQNPRHKITKRGQNVTFRCDPISEHNRLYWYRQTLGQGPEFLTYFQNEAQLEKSRLLSDRFSAERPKGSFSTLEIQRTEQGDSAMYLCASSPPVPVNTGELFFGEGSRLTVL.

This clone appeared a single time. CDR3 bases: TGTGCCAGCAGTTTAATAGTCTACAATGAGCAGTTCTTC. Translated, it gives CASSLIVYNEQFF. The chain links TRBV2 to TRBJ2-1; D remains unclear. CDR1 and CDR2 (germline): SNHLY, FYNNEI. The CDR3 extends over 13 amino acids. V was cut by 5 bases and J by 3 bases, with 8 bases left in between.

V and J are TRBV19 and TRBJ1-1; D unclear. The CDR3 spans 13 residues. Trimming pared 5 bases from V and 0 bases from J, leaving 7 bases between. CDR1 and CDR2 (germline): LNHDA, SQIVND (reference sequence). The CDR3 DNA sequence: TGTGCCAGTAGTGGGCAGATGAACACTGAAGCTTTCTTT. It translates to CASSGQMNTEAFF.